Following are 21 T cell receptor beta chains from one sample sequenced in a study of cytomegalovirus exposure and HLA in healthy donors. TCRdb keeps only in-frame clones here, not all; method: immunoSEQ multiplex PCR. Counted here are about 200,000 clones, about 83% occurring once; the ten biggest clones make up approximately 1.5%. The sample was PBMCs. The receptors originated from a woman aged 18-35 years in good health and CMV-seronegative.

This clone was seen more than once but under ten times. The chain couples TRBV5-6 to TRBJ1-1; 9 bases are shared with TRBD1. This CDR3 is 17 amino acids long. Trimming removed 2 bases from V and 0 bases from J; junction bases left unmatched: 8. The germline V gene encodes CDR1 SGHDT and CDR2 YYEEEE. The CDR3, as DNA: TGTGCCAGCAGCTTCGCGGACAGGGGTTTTATGAACACTGAAGCTTTCTTT. Translation: CASSFADRGFMNTEAFF.

The chain combines TRBV4-1 with TRBJ2-6, with 7 positions matching TRBD1. In germline, CDR1 is MGHRA, CDR2 YSYEKL. The CDR3 totals 20 residues. Unmatched junction bases numbered 12, after V lost 1 base and J lost 0 bases. CDR3 in DNA: TGCGCCAGCAGCCAAGTTGGGCAGGGGGTTTCTCGCTCTGGGGCCAACGTCCTGACTTTC. Protein: CASSQVGQGVSRSGANVLTF.

This clone turned up a few times. The V call is TRBV14, the J call TRBJ1-6; 10 nucleotides agree with TRBD1. The trim removed 5 bases at V and 9 bases at J, leaving 7 bases unmatched. Germline V CDR1 and CDR2: SGHDN, FVKESK. CDR3 length: 15 amino acids. CDR3 DNA: TGTGCCAGCAGCGACCTCCGGGACAGGGGTTCACCCCTCCACTTT. It translates to CASSDLRDRGSPLHF.

The CDR3 DNA reads TGTGCCAGCAGTCCATGGGACAGGGACTCTGGGGCCAACGTCCTGACTTTC. It codes for CASSPWDRDSGANVLTF. The chain has TRBV6-4 and TRBJ2-6, with 9 bases lining up with TRBD1. CDR3 size: 17 residues. The J segment lost 0 bases and the V segment lost 5 bases, leaving 5 bases of the junction unmatched. Looked up from germline, CDR1 is MRHNA and CDR2 is SNTAGT.

The rearrangement links TRBV7-8 to TRBJ2-7, with D possibly being TRBD1 (6 bases). Germline V lookup: CDR1 SGHVS, CDR2 FQNEAQ. V was clipped by 2 bases and J by 6 bases, with 14 bases between them. This CDR3 is built from 14 residues. CDR3 region: CASSLLVVGGEQYF. The CDR3 nucleotides are TGTGCCAGCAGCTTACTCGTTGTAGGGGGCGAGCAGTACTTC.

V is TRBV6-5 and J is TRBJ2-3; 7 nucleotides agree with TRBD2. V was pared by 2 bases and J by 3 bases, with 5 bases of the junction left unmatched. The germline V gene encodes CDR1 MNHEY and CDR2 SVGAGI. The CDR3 covers 15 residues. The CDR3 region has the DNA TGTGCCAGCAGTTACCGCTGGGGAGGGACAGATACGCAGTATTTT. This gives the protein CASSYRWGGTDTQYF.

The V gene is TRBV7-9, the J gene TRBJ1-4, with a weak D call TRBD1 (6 bases). Germline CDR1 and CDR2: SEHNR and FQNEAQ (reference sequence). CDR3 size: 15 residues. Trimming pared 3 bases from V and 7 bases from J, leaving 15 bases between. CDR3 sequence (DNA): TGTGCCAGCAGCTTCGTCAGGGGCGCGAGTGAAAAACTGTTTTTT. This encodes CASSFVRGASEKLFF.

The chain recombines TRBV5-1 with TRBJ2-2; D not resolved. The CDR3 runs to 14 residues. From germline, CDR1 is SGHRS and CDR2 YFSETQ. V lost 2 bases and J lost 1, with 6 bases in between. The DNA of the CDR3 is TGCGCCAGCAGCTTACAGATGAACACCGGGGAGCTGTTTTTT. The encoded protein is CASSLQMNTGELFF.

This rearrangement joins TRBV11-2 to TRBJ2-7; 9 bases map to TRBD1. Per the germline V gene, CDR1 is SGHAT and CDR2 is FQNNGV. This CDR3 is 19 amino acids long. V lost 5 bases and J lost 2; bases outside the gene matches: 19. Here the CDR3 DNA reads TGTGCCAGCAGCCTAACTCTTATTAACCGGGACAGGGTCCCCTACGAGCAGTACTTC. It specifies CASSLTLINRDRVPYEQYF.

This sequence joins TRBV7-2 and TRBJ2-3, with 11 bases matching TRBD2. CDR3 size: 18 residues. CDR1 is SGHTA, CDR2 FQGNSA, per germline. The trim removed 3 bases at V and 4 bases at J, leaving 12 bases unmatched. The CDR3 is CASSFRTLAGGLADTQYF. The CDR3 coding sequence is TGTGCCAGCAGCTTCAGGACCCTAGCGGGAGGATTGGCAGATACGCAGTATTTT.

V gene TRBV5-1 combines with J gene TRBJ2-3, with D tentatively TRBD1 (5 bases). The CDR3 extends over 16 amino acids. Germline V gene sequence: CDR1 SGHRS, CDR2 YFSETQ. The V and J ends lost 1 base and 3 bases respectively, with 15 bases between them. This CDR3 is CASSLFSGQFTDTQYF. In nucleotides, the CDR3 is TGCGCCAGCAGCTTGTTTTCAGGGCAATTTACAGATACGCAGTATTTT.

The J gene is TRBJ1-1, the V gene TRBV6-1, with D unclear. This CDR3 comprises 11 residues. Germline assignment: CDR1 MNHNS and CDR2 SASEGT. V was pared by 1 base and J by 11 bases, with 8 bases between. The DNA for the CDR3 is TGTGCCAGCAGTGAAGGTATTTTGGCTTTCTTT. As protein: CASSEGILAFF.

The chain links TRBV10-1 to TRBJ2-3, with 13 bases lining up with TRBD2. Per germline, CDR1 WNHNN and CDR2 SYGVQD (reference sequence). The CDR3 runs 15 residues. Trimming at V came to 5 bases and at J to 5 bases, leaving 4 bases not matched to a gene. The CDR3 nucleotides are TGCGCCAGCAGTCCTCGGACTAGCGGGGGAGATACGCAGTATTTT. Its protein is CASSPRTSGGDTQYF.

The chain carries TRBV18 and TRBJ2-7; D possibly corresponds to TRBD1 (5 bases). V lost 4 bases and J 2 bases, leaving 12 bases between the germline ends. This CDR3 comprises 14 residues. In germline, CDR1 is KGHSH, CDR2 LQKENI. The CDR3 reads CASSRDQGPYEQYF. DNA for the CDR3: TGTGCCAGCTCACGCGATCAGGGCCCCTACGAGCAGTACTTC.

The J gene is TRBJ2-5, the V gene TRBV7-9; D is ambiguous. This CDR3 contains 13 residues. Germline V gene lookup returns CDR1 SEHNR and CDR2 FQNEAQ (reference sequence). V was pared by 3 bases and J by 4 bases, with 9 bases between. The CDR3 here is CASSFSFLETQYF. The CDR3 region has the DNA TGTGCCAGCAGCTTCAGTTTTTTAGAGACCCAGTACTTC.

This chain connects TRBV29-1 to TRBJ1-6; TRBD1 matches 9 bases. Germline CDR1 and CDR2: SQVTM and ANQGSEA. The CDR3 runs 13 residues. With 6 bases clipped from V and 7 bases from J, the junction kept 4 bases outside the gene matches. The CDR3 nucleotides are TGCAGCGTGGGCGGGACAGGGAATTCACCCCTCCACTTT. It translates to CSVGGTGNSPLHF.

This clone showed up just a few times. V and J are TRBV1 and TRBJ1-1; the table assigns TRBD1, which was not confirmed against the DNA. TRBV1 is shown as a pseudogene. This CDR3 comprises 17 residues. CDR3 sequence: CTSFSLVPGRANTEAFF. The CDR3 bases are TGCACCAGCTTCTCCCTTGTCCCCGGCAGGGCGAACACTGAAGCTTTCTTT.

The J gene is TRBJ1-1, the V gene TRBV5-6; D perhaps matches TRBD1 (5 bases). CDR3 length: 15 amino acids. Trimming shortened V by 3 bases and J by 11 bases, and 23 bases separated the two germline ends. The germline gives CDR1 SGHDT, CDR2 YYEEEE. The DNA of the CDR3 is TGTGCCAGCAGCTCTCTTGTCAGGGATACTTTTGTGGCTTTCTTT. Amino acids: CASSSLVRDTFVAFF.

The chain is built from TRBV13 and TRBJ2-5; a possible D gene is TRBD2 (6 bases). In germline, CDR1 is PRHDT, CDR2 FYEKMQ (reference sequence). The V gene lost 5 bases and the J gene lost 4 bases, with 20 bases spanning the gap. The CDR3 loop spans 16 amino acids. The CDR3 DNA is TGTGCCAGCAGCCCCCGCACTAGCTCTCCGGGAGAGACCCAGTACTTC. Residues: CASSPRTSSPGETQYF.

The chain recombines TRBV6-1 with TRBJ1-2; 7 positions agree with TRBD1. Trimming removed 2 bases from V and 4 bases from J; junction bases left unmatched: 1. The CDR3 is made up of 13 amino acids. Germline CDR1 is MNHNS and CDR2 is SASEGT. CDR3 bases: TGTGCCAGCAGTGAACGGGACAGCTATGGCTACACCTTC. Translated: CASSERDSYGYTF.

This clone was picked up a small number of times. The chain couples TRBV27 to TRBJ1-2, with 8 bases lining up with TRBD1. The CDR3 covers 13 residues. Trimming at V came to 6 bases and at J to 10 bases, leaving 10 bases not matched to a gene. Germline V gene sequence: CDR1 MNHEY, CDR2 SMNVEV (reference sequence). The CDR3 region has the DNA TGTGCCAGCAGCCAAGACAGGGGAGCGGACTACACCTTC. Protein: CASSQDRGADYTF.